This is a list of T cell receptor beta chains from one sample in a study of T cells in Graves' hyperthyroidism and ophthalmopathy. TCRdb re-derived calls from the multiplex PCR reads in MiXCR, one entry per CDR3 protein. The sample lists under 450,000 distinct CDR3 sequences, about 18% seen once, with around a third in the top ten. The sample taken for sequencing was blood. The receptor source for this set is a woman under 40 with Graves' hyperthyroidism that later progressed to Graves' ophthalmopathy. The CDR3 runs from the conserved cysteine through the conserved F or W. The D gene is left open where the match is weak. Clone size, where shown, is once, few, many, or a class for clones that have expanded.

CDR3aa,CDR3nt,v_gene,abundance,j_gene,d_gene
CASSLYRGAVRGNEQFF,TGTGCCAGCAGCTTATACAGGGGGGCGGTTCGGGGCAATGAGCAGTTCTTC,TRBV5-5,-,TRBJ2-1,TRBD1
CASSLAGVTNEKLFF,TGCGCCAGCAGCTTGGCAGGGGTGACTAATGAAAAACTGTTTTTT,TRBV5-1,many,TRBJ1-4,-
CASSQKTQGMNTEAFF,TGTGCCAGCAGCCAGAAAACCCAGGGGATGAACACTGAAGCTTTCTTT,TRBV4-2,many,TRBJ1-1,-
CASRERSQETQYF,TGTGCCAGCAGGGAACGAAGTCAAGAGACCCAGTACTTC,TRBV6-1,-,TRBJ2-5,-
CASHDGNYGYTF,TGTGCCAGCCACGACGGTAACTATGGCTACACCTTC,TRBV27,-,TRBJ1-2,-
CSAREPAGGTDTQYF,TGCAGTGCTAGAGAACCAGCGGGGGGCACAGATACGCAGTATTTT,TRBV20-1,many,TRBJ2-3,TRBD2
CASSFPGTANQPQHF,TGTGCCAGCAGTTTTCCCGGGACAGCTAATCAGCCCCAGCATTTT,TRBV28,many,TRBJ1-5,TRBD1
CAIHPRSAPPDTQYF,TGTGCCATCCACCCCAGGAGCGCCCCCCCAGATACGCAGTATTTT,TRBV12-3/TRBV12-4,few,TRBJ2-3,-
CASSQVGWGGTEAFF,TGTGCCAGCAGCCAAGTGGGATGGGGAGGCACTGAAGCTTTCTTT,TRBV3-1,many,TRBJ1-1,-
CASTKGETQYF,TGTGCCAGCACCAAGGGAGAGACCCAGTACTTC,TRBV2,many,TRBJ2-5,-
CASSEKAGLAANTGELFF,TGTGCCAGCAGTGAAAAGGCGGGACTAGCGGCGAACACCGGGGAGCTGTTTTTT,TRBV2,many,TRBJ2-2,TRBD2
CASSPPVSRPQHF,TGTGCCAGCAGCCCGCCGGTGAGTCGGCCCCAGCATTTT,TRBV11-2,many,TRBJ1-5,-
CAWSVSGGEAFF,TGTGCCTGGAGTGTAAGTGGGGGAGAAGCTTTCTTT,TRBV30,many,TRBJ1-1,-
CASRTGNTDTQYF,TGTGCCAGCCGGACAGGGAACACAGATACGCAGTATTTT,TRBV6-2/TRBV6-3,-,TRBJ2-3,TRBD1